This T cell receptor beta chain was observed in a study of Ad26.COV2.S vaccination and SARS-CoV-2 variants. Study results and limitations: The breadth of spike-specific CD8+ and CD4+ T cell responses after vaccination was reportedly substantial.

Germline V gene sequence: CDR1 ENHRY, CDR2 SYGVKD. Unmatched junction bases numbered 6, after V lost 4 bases and J lost 4 bases. The CDR3 totals 15 residues. Treatment denoted: around 19 received Ad26.COV2.S at low or high dose, single or two shots; about 5 received placebo; per-sample allocation not given. Sampling was done on day 63 after the first vaccine or placebo injection. Ad26 vector vaccine expressed Wuhan-strain SARS-CoV-2 spike. On this clone: The antigen remains undetermined.

Generated by immunoSEQ multiplex PCR, the TCRdb table keeps only in-frame clones and is missing some. This table holds roughly 450,000 clones, approximately 90% found once. The receptor was isolated from a person between 18 and 59 years old who received the Ad26.COV2.S COVID-19 vaccine or a placebo. The rearrangement uses TRBV10-3 and TRBJ2-2, with TRBD2 matching over 7 bases. The sample was peripheral blood, taken in a trial of Ad26.COV2.S vaccine versus placebo. The CDR3 DNA reads as TGTGCCATCAGTGCAGGACTAGTCGGCACCGGGGAGCTGTTTTTT. Amino acids: CAISAGLVGTGELFF.